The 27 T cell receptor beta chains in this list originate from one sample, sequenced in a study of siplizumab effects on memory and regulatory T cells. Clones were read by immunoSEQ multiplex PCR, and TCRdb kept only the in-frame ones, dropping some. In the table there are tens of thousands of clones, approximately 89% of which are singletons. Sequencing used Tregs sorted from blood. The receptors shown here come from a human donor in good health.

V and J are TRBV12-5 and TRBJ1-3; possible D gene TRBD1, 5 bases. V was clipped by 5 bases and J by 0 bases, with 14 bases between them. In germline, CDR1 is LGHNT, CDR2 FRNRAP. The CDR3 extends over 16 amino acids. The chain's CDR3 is CASGTTGLSSGNTIYF. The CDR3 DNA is TGTGCTAGTGGTACCACGGGGCTGAGCTCTGGAAACACCATATATTTT.

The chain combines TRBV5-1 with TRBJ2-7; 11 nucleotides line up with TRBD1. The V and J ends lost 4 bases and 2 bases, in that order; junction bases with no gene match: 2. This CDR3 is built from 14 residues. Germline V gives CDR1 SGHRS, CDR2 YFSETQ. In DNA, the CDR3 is TGCGCCAGCAGCCTGGGACAGGGGGCCTACGAGCAGTACTTC. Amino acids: CASSLGQGAYEQYF. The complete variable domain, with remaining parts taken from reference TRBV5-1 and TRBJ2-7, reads KAGVTQTPRYLIKTRGQQVTLSCSPISGHRSVSWYQQTPGQGLQFLFEYFSETQRNKGNFPGRFSGRQFSNSRSEMNVSTLELGDSALYLCASSLGQGAYEQYFGPGTRLTVT.

For the CDR3, the DNA is TGTGCCAGCAGCTCGGGGACAGGGGGCGTTGGCTACACCTTC. Its translation: CASSSGTGGVGYTF. The J gene is TRBJ1-2, the V gene TRBV7-9, with TRBD1 identical over 12 bases. With V trimmed by 4 bases and J by 7 bases, 4 bases remained unmatched. Germline CDR1 reads SEHNR; CDR2 reads FQNEAQ (reference sequence). The length of the CDR3 is 14 residues.

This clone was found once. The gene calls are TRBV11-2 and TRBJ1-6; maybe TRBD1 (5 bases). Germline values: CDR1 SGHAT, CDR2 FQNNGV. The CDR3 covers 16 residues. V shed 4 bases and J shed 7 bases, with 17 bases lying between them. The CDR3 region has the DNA TGTGCCAGCAGCTGGGACTTCAGGGAAGGAAATTCACCCCTCCACTTT. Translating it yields CASSWDFREGNSPLHF.

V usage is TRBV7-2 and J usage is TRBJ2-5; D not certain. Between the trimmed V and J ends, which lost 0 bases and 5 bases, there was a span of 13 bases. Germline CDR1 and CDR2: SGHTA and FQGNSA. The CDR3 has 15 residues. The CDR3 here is CASSLAMGTRETQYF. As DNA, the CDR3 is TGTGCCAGCAGCTTAGCGATGGGAACGCGGGAGACCCAGTACTTC.

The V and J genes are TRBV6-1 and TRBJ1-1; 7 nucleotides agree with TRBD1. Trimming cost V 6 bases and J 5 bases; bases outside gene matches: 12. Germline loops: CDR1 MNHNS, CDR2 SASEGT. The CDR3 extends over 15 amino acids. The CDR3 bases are TGTGCCAGCAGGGTAACCCAGGGGGGAGGTACTGAAGCTTTCTTT. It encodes CASRVTQGGGTEAFF.

The CDR3 sequence: CASSFTRSSYEQYF. CDR3 nucleotides: TGTGCCAGCAGTTTTACTCGGAGCTCCTACGAGCAGTACTTC. The chain couples TRBV27 to TRBJ2-7, with no clear D. From germline, CDR1 is MNHEY and CDR2 SMNVEV (reference sequence). V lost 3 bases, J lost 0 bases, and 9 bases lay in between. This CDR3 contains 14 residues.

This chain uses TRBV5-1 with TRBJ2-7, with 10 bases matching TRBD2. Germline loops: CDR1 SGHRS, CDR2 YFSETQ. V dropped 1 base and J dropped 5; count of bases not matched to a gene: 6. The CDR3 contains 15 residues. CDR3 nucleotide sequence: TGCGCCAGCAGCTTGAGAGCTAGCGGGAGCAACGAGCAGTACTTC. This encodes CASSLRASGSNEQYF.

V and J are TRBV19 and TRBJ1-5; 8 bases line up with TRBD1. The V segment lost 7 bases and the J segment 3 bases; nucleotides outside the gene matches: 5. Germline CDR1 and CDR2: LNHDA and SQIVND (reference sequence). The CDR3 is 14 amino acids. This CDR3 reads CASKVQGDNQPQHF. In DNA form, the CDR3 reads TGTGCCAGTAAGGTACAGGGGGACAATCAGCCCCAGCATTTT. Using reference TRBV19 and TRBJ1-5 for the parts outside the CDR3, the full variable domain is DGGITQSPKYLFRKEGQNVTLSCEQNLNHDAMYWYRQDPGQGLRLIYYSQIVNDFQKGDIAEGYSVSREKKESFPLTVTSAQKNPTAFYLCASKVQGDNQPQHFGDGTRLSIL.

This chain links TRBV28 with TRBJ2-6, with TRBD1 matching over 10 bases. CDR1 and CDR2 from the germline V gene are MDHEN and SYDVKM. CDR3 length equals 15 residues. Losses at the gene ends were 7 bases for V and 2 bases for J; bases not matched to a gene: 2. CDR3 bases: TGTGCCAGCACCGACAGGGGGCCTGGGGCCAACGTCCTGACTTTC. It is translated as CASTDRGPGANVLTF.

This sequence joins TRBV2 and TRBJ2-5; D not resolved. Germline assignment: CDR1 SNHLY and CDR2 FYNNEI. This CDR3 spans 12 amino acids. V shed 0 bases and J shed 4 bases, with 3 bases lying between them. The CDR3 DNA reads TGTGCCAGCAGTGAAGCTCCAGAGACCCAGTACTTC. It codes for CASSEAPETQYF.

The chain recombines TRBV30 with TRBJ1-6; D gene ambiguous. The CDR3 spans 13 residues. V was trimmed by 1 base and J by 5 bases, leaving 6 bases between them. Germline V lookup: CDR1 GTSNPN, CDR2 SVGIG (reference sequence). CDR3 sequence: CAWSGQNNSPLHF. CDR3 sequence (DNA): TGTGCCTGGAGTGGGCAGAATAATTCACCCCTCCACTTT. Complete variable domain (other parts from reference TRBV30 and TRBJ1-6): SQTIHQWPATLVQPVGSPLSLECTVEGTSNPNLYWYRQAAGRGLQLLFYSVGIGQISSEVPQNLSASRPQDRQFILSSKKLLLSDSGFYLCAWSGQNNSPLHFGNGTRLTVT.

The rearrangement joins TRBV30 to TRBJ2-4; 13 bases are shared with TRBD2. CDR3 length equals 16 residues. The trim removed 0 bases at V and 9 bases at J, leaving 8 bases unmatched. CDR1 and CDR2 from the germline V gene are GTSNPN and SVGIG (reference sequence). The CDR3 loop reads CAWSVRTSGSIGIQYF. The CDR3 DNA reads TGTGCCTGGAGTGTACGGACTAGCGGGAGTATTGGCATTCAGTACTTC.

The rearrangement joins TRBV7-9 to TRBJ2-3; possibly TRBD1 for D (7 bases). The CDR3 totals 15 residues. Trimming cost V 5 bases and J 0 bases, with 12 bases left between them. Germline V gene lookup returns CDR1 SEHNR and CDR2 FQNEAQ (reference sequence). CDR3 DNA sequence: TGTGCCAGCAGCCAGGAGGGGGCGAGCACAGATACGCAGTATTTT. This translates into CASSQEGASTDTQYF.

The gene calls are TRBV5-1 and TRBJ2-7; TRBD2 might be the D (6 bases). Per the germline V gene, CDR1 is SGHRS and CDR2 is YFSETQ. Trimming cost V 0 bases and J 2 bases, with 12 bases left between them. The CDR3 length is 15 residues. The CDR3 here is CASSLGDSGAYEQYF. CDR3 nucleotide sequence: TGCGCCAGCAGCTTGGGGGATAGCGGTGCCTACGAGCAGTACTTC. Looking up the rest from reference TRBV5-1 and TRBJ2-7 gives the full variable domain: KAGVTQTPRYLIKTRGQQVTLSCSPISGHRSVSWYQQTPGQGLQFLFEYFSETQRNKGNFPGRFSGRQFSNSRSEMNVSTLELGDSALYLCASSLGDSGAYEQYFGPGTRLTVT.

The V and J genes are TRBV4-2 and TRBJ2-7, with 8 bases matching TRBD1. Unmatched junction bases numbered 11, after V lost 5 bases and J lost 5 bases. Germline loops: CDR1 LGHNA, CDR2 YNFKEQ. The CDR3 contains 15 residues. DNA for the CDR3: TGTGCCAGCAGCGAAGTGAGGACAGGGTACCACGAGCAGTACTTC. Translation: CASSEVRTGYHEQYF.

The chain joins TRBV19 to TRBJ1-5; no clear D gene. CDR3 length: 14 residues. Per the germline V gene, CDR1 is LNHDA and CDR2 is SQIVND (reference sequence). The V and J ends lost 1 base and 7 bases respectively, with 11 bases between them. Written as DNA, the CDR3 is TGTGCCAGTAGTATAGCGGGCGGCGGGCAGCCCCAGCATTTT. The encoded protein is CASSIAGGGQPQHF.

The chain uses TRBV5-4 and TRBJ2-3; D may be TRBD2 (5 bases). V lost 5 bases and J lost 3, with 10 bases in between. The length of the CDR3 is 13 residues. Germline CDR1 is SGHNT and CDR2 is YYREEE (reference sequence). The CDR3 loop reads CASRRVATDTQYF. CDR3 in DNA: TGTGCCAGCAGGAGGGTAGCGACAGATACGCAGTATTTT.

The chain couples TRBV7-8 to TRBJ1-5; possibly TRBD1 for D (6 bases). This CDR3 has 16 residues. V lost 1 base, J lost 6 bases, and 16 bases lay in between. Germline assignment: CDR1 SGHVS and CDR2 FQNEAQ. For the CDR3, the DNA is TGTGCCAGCAGCTTAGGATCAGGGACATACGGTCAGCCCCAGCATTTT. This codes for CASSLGSGTYGQPQHF.

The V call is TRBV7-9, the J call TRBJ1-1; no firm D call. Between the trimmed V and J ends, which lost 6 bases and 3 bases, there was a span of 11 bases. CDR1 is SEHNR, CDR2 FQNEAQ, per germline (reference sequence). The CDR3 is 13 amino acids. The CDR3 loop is CASSPLSDTEAFF. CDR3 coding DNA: TGTGCCAGCAGTCCTCTAAGCGACACTGAAGCTTTCTTT.

CDR3 residues: CASSLAPAVGNEQFF. Written as DNA, the CDR3 is TGTGCCAGCAGCTTAGCTCCTGCGGTAGGCAATGAGCAGTTCTTC. The rearrangement uses TRBV7-2 and TRBJ2-1; D gene uncertain. The germline V gene encodes CDR1 SGHTA and CDR2 FQGNSA. V was cut by 0 bases and J by 6 bases, with 12 bases left in between. The CDR3 extends over 15 amino acids.

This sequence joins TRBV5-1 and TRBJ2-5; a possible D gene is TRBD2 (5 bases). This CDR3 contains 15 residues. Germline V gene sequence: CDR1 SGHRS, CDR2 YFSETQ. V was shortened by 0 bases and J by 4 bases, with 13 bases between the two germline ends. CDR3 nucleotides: TGCGCCAGCAGCTTGGTTCTAGAGGGATCAGAGACCCAGTACTTC. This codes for CASSLVLEGSETQYF.

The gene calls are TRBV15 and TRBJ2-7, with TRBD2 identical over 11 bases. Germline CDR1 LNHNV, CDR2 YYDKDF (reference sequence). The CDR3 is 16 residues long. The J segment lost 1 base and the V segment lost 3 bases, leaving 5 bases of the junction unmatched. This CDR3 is CATSRETSGMSYEQYF. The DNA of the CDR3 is TGTGCCACCAGCAGGGAGACTAGCGGGATGTCCTACGAGCAGTACTTC.

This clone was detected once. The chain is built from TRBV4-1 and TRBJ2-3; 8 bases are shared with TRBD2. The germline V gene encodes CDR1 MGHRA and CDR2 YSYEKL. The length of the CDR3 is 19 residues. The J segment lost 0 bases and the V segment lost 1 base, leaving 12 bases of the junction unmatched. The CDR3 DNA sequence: TGCGCCAGCAGCCAAGTAACTAGCGGATACCGTGCTAGCACAGATACGCAGTATTTT. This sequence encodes CASSQVTSGYRASTDTQYF.

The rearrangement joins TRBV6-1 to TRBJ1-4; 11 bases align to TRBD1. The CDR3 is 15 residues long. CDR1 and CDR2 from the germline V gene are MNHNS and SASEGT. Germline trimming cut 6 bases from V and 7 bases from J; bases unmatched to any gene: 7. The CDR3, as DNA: TGTGCCAGCAGCTACGGACAGGGGGCCGGTGAAAAACTGTTTTTT. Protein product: CASSYGQGAGEKLFF.

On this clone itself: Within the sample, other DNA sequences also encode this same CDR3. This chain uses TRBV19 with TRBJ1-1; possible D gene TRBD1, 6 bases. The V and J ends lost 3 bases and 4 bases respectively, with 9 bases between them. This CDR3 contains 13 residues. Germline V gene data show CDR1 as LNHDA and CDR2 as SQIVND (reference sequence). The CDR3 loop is CASSMGGGTEAFF. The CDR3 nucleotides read TGTGCCAGTAGTATGGGGGGCGGCACTGAAGCTTTCTTT.

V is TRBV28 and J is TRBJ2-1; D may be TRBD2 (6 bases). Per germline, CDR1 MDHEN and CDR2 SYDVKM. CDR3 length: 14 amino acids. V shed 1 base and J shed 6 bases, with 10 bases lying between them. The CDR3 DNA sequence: TGTGCCAGCAGTTTATATGGGGGACTCAATGAGCAGTTCTTC. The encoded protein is CASSLYGGLNEQFF.